The 28 T cell receptor beta chains below come from one sample, sequenced in a study of blood T cell repertoires in COVID-19. Sequenced by immunoSEQ multiplex PCR; TCRdb stores in-frame clones only, minus some. This sample has 150,000 to 200,000 clones, with almost 85% found just once. The sample taken for sequencing was PBMCs or T cells enriched from blood (not recorded which). All receptors come from a man aged 50-59 years who had recovered from COVID-19.

As DNA, the CDR3 is TGTGCCAGCAGCGGCTGGGGGCTAGCGGGAGCCGGGTACGAGCAGTACTTC. Translation gives CASSGWGLAGAGYEQYF. The chain couples TRBV7-2 to TRBJ2-7; TRBD2 matches at 10 bases. The CDR3 loop spans 17 amino acids. Germline V CDR1 and CDR2: SGHTA, FQGNSA. J gave up 4 bases and V 5 bases, and 14 bases lay outside the gene matches.

The V call is TRBV7-3, the J call TRBJ1-1; D is unclear. The germline gives CDR1 SGHTA, CDR2 FQGTGA. Trimming took off 0 bases at V and 0 bases at J, with 5 bases between the two ends. The CDR3 consists of 14 residues. CDR3 sequence (DNA): TGTGCCAGCAGCTTAACTTCAGTGAACACTGAAGCTTTCTTT. Amino acid sequence: CASSLTSVNTEAFF.

The CDR3 DNA sequence: TGTGCCAGCAGCTTGATCCAGACAGGGGATCAGCCCCAGCATTTT. Translated, it gives CASSLIQTGDQPQHF. The chain employs TRBV11-2 and TRBJ1-5; 8 bases line up with TRBD1. Trimming cost V 3 bases and J 5 bases; bases outside gene matches: 6. This CDR3 contains 15 residues. CDR1 is SGHAT and CDR2 is FQNNGV in the germline V gene.

V gene TRBV7-8 combines with J gene TRBJ1-1; 9 positions agree with TRBD1. Trimming took 4 bases from V and 4 from J; bases not matched to a gene: 4. Germline assignment: CDR1 SGHVS and CDR2 FQNEAQ. This CDR3 is built from 14 residues. The CDR3 protein is CASSWGQGGTEAFF. The CDR3 DNA sequence: TGTGCCAGCAGCTGGGGACAGGGCGGCACTGAAGCTTTCTTT.

The chain joins TRBV2 to TRBJ1-6; 7 bases align to TRBD1. CDR1 is SNHLY, CDR2 FYNNEI, per germline. The CDR3 loop spans 14 amino acids. Trimming cost V 3 bases and J 10 bases; bases outside gene matches: 6. CDR3: CASSDQGVESPLHF. Here the CDR3 DNA reads TGTGCCAGCAGTGATCAGGGGGTGGAATCACCCCTCCACTTT.

This chain links TRBV6-1 with TRBJ1-3, with a possible D match to TRBD1 (6 bases). The germline gives CDR1 MNHNS, CDR2 SASEGT. Trimming took 4 bases from V and 0 from J, leaving 13 bases between them. This CDR3 comprises 16 residues. CDR3 nucleotide sequence: TGTGCCAGCAGTGCGACAGGCCCCATCTCTGGAAACACCATATATTTT. This translates into CASSATGPISGNTIYF.

This chain uses TRBV5-1 with TRBJ2-7, with TRBD1 matching 12 bases. Germline loops: CDR1 SGHRS, CDR2 YFSETQ. The CDR3 length is 15 residues. Germline trimming cut 1 base from V and 7 bases from J; bases unmatched to any gene: 6. The CDR3 spells CASSLPGQGAGEQYF. The CDR3 coding sequence is TGCGCCAGCAGCTTGCCGGGACAGGGGGCTGGAGAGCAGTACTTC.

The V call is TRBV5-1, the J call TRBJ2-1; 8 bases align to TRBD2. This CDR3 comprises 16 residues. The V gene's germline CDR1 is SGHRS and CDR2 YFSETQ. The V segment lost 2 bases and the J segment 10 bases; nucleotides outside the gene matches: 14. For the CDR3, the DNA is TGCGCCAGCAGCTTCGTTGGAGCGGGAGAGGGATGGGAGCAGTTCTTC. Its translation: CASSFVGAGEGWEQFF.

This clone has just a few counts. V is TRBV10-2 and J is TRBJ1-1; 7 positions match TRBD1. Germline V gives CDR1 WSHSY, CDR2 SAAADI. The CDR3 runs to 15 residues. Trimming removed 4 bases from V and 4 bases from J; junction bases left unmatched: 9. CDR3 in amino acids: CASSGPGQRTTEAFF. The CDR3 nucleotides are TGCGCCAGCAGTGGGCCGGGACAGAGAACCACTGAAGCTTTCTTT.

This clone occurred once. This sequence joins TRBV7-8 and TRBJ2-7, with D perhaps TRBD2 (6 bases). CDR1 SGHVS and CDR2 FQNEAQ come from the germline V gene. V lost 5 bases to trimming and J lost 3 bases, with 20 bases between them. The CDR3 consists of 16 residues. For the CDR3, the DNA is TGTGCCAGCAGCGCCCTTTCTGGGACTGGGATCTACGAGCAGTACTTC. Protein product: CASSALSGTGIYEQYF.

The V gene is TRBV5-1, the J gene TRBJ2-5; tentatively, D is TRBD2 (6 bases). The germline V and J ends were trimmed by 4 bases and 4 bases, with 14 bases remaining between them. This CDR3 comprises 14 residues. CDR1 and CDR2 from the germline V gene are SGHRS and YFSETQ. The CDR3 region has the DNA TGCGCCAGCAGCGCCGGGACTCTGGGAGAGACCCAGTACTTC. Its translation: CASSAGTLGETQYF.

Turning to this clone: An end of the junction differs from the germline gene, which may be a read error. This chain joins TRBV5-5 and TRBJ1-2; 8 bases fit TRBD1. The germline V gene encodes CDR1 SGHKS and CDR2 YYEKEE (reference sequence). The CDR3 is 13 amino acids. The CDR3 spells CASSLGVTGAFSF. The CDR3 DNA reads TGTGCCAGCAGCTTGGGGGTGACAGGGGCATTTTCCTTC.

The chain employs TRBV27 and TRBJ1-5; a possible D gene is TRBD1 (6 bases). CDR1 is MNHEY, CDR2 SMNVEV, per germline (reference sequence). This CDR3 has 14 residues. Trimming took off 6 bases at V and 9 bases at J, with 18 bases between the two ends. The CDR3 DNA is TGTGCCAGCAGGGGACCGGGGGGGGCAAGGCCCCAGCATTTT. Protein: CASRGPGGARPQHF.

This chain connects TRBV6-5 to TRBJ2-3; D is ambiguous. V was clipped by 6 bases and J by 1 base, with 8 bases between them. The germline V gene has CDR1 MNHEY and CDR2 SVGAGI. This CDR3 has 13 amino acids. This chain's CDR3 is CASRLVGTDTQYF. The CDR3 coding sequence is TGTGCCAGCAGATTAGTGGGCACAGATACGCAGTATTTT.

This chain uses TRBV3-1 (or the pseudogene TRBV3-2) with TRBJ2-1, with 14 bases aligning to TRBD2. Germline lookup yields CDR1 LGHDT and CDR2 YNNKEL (reference sequence). The length of the CDR3 is 15 residues. After removal of 4 bases from V and 8 bases from J, the junction contained 4 bases not matched to a gene. The CDR3 loop reads CASSRLAGGNDEQFF. As DNA, the CDR3 is TGTGCCAGCAGCCGACTAGCGGGAGGGAACGATGAGCAGTTCTTC.

There are a few counts of this clone. V usage is TRBV19 and J usage is TRBJ2-1; no definite D call. The germline V gene has CDR1 LNHDA and CDR2 SQIVND (reference sequence). V gave up 6 bases and J gave up 4 bases, with 7 bases separating them. The CDR3 has 12 residues. The CDR3 sequence: CASSLNYNEQFF. In DNA, the CDR3 is TGTGCCAGTAGCCTAAATTACAATGAGCAGTTCTTC.

This chain links TRBV5-4 with TRBJ2-3; tentatively, D is TRBD1 (5 bases). Trimming removed 1 base at V and 0 bases at J, with 12 bases between. The CDR3 extends over 16 amino acids. CDR1 and CDR2 from the germline V gene are SGHNT and YYREEE (reference sequence). The CDR3 nucleotides read TGTGCCAGCAGCTTGATCGGTAGGGGAAGCACAGATACGCAGTATTTT. It translates to CASSLIGRGSTDTQYF.

The rearrangement links TRBV6-5 to TRBJ1-2; D not certain. V was shortened by 2 bases and J by 2 bases, with 15 bases between the two germline ends. This CDR3 comprises 16 residues. CDR1 is MNHEY, CDR2 SVGAGI, per germline. The DNA of the CDR3 is TGTGCCAGCAGTTACGTAGGCAGAAGACTAAACTATGGCTACACCTTC. This gives the protein CASSYVGRRLNYGYTF.

The chain recombines TRBV5-4 with TRBJ1-4; perhaps TRBD1 as D (5 bases). Trimming removed 0 bases at V and 5 bases at J, with 8 bases between. CDR3 size: 14 residues. Germline CDR1 SGHNT, CDR2 YYREEE (reference sequence). CDR3: CASSLGGGNEKLFF. CDR3 bases: TGTGCCAGCAGCTTGGGGGGCGGCAATGAAAAACTGTTTTTT.

The V call is TRBV6-6, the J call TRBJ1-1, with a tentative D call TRBD1 (6 bases). V lost 4 bases, J lost 3 bases, and 15 bases lay in between. Germline loops: CDR1 MNHNY, CDR2 SVGAGI (reference sequence). The CDR3 is 15 residues long. The CDR3 nucleotides are TGTGCCAGCAGTTGGGGGGGCGTCTATCACACTGAAGCTTTCTTT. The encoded protein is CASSWGGVYHTEAFF.

The V and J genes are TRBV24-1 and TRBJ1-5, with a tentative D call TRBD1 (5 bases). The V gene's germline CDR1 is KGHDR and CDR2 SFDVKD. There are 13 residues in the CDR3. V dropped 9 bases and J dropped 3 bases, with 11 bases sitting between them. The CDR3 protein is CATPGGNNQPQHF. CDR3 nucleotides: TGTGCCACCCCGGGGGGGAACAATCAGCCCCAGCATTTT.

This chain uses TRBV12-3 or TRBV12-4 with TRBJ2-2; possible D gene TRBD1, 7 bases. CDR3 length equals 13 residues. Between the trimmed V and J ends, which lost 7 bases and 6 bases, there was a span of 12 bases. The DNA for the CDR3 is TGTGCCAGCAAGGAGGGGGCCCCCGGGGAGCTGTTTTTT. This codes for CASKEGAPGELFF.

The rearrangement uses TRBV11-2 and TRBJ1-6; 8 nucleotides align to TRBD1. CDR1 and CDR2 (germline): SGHAT, FQNNGV. Trimming cost V 7 bases and J 7 bases; bases outside gene matches: 9. The CDR3 contains 15 residues. In DNA, the CDR3 is TGTGCCAGCACCATTACAGGGGGACAGAATTCACCCCTCCACTTT. It translates to CASTITGGQNSPLHF.

The chain couples TRBV5-1 to TRBJ2-7; 7 bases line up with TRBD1. V gave up 0 bases and J gave up 3 bases; unmatched junction bases: 9. Germline CDR1 is SGHRS and CDR2 is YFSETQ. There are 16 residues in the CDR3. The CDR3 bases are TGCGCCAGCAGCTTGGAGGTCTTAGACAGGGACTACGAGCAGTACTTC. Its translation: CASSLEVLDRDYEQYF.

This rearrangement joins TRBV30 to TRBJ1-1; 8 positions agree with TRBD1. V shed 2 bases and J 5 bases; nucleotides not matched to a gene: 7. This CDR3 contains 14 residues. Germline CDR1 and CDR2: GTSNPN and SVGIG (reference sequence). The CDR3: CAWSSDRVSTEAFF. In nucleotides, the CDR3 is TGTGCCTGGAGTTCGGACAGGGTCTCAACTGAAGCTTTCTTT.

The chain recombines TRBV12-3 or TRBV12-4 with TRBJ1-2; weak D call: TRBD1 (5 bases). CDR3 size: 13 residues. The V end was cut by 3 bases, the J end by 7 bases, with 12 bases between. CDR3 coding DNA: TGTGCCAGCAGTTTGGGCCAGGGTGGTGGCTACACCTTC. The encoded protein is CASSLGQGGGYTF.

This chain connects TRBV4-1 to TRBJ2-3; TRBD2 matches 12 bases. The germline gives CDR1 MGHRA, CDR2 YSYEKL. After removal of 3 bases from V and 8 bases from J, the junction contained 9 bases not matched to a gene. The CDR3 has 16 residues. The CDR3 bases are TGCGCCAGCAGCCAGTCTAGCGGGGGGGCCGTGGGTACGCAGTATTTT. Protein: CASSQSSGGAVGTQYF.

The gene calls are TRBV28 and TRBJ2-5; 8 bases map to TRBD1. The CDR3 sequence is 15 residues long. Trimming at V came to 7 bases and at J to 5 bases, leaving 12 bases not matched to a gene. Germline V gene sequence: CDR1 MDHEN, CDR2 SYDVKM. The CDR3: CASIPRGQARETQYF. The CDR3 DNA reads TGTGCCAGCATCCCAAGGGGACAGGCGCGGGAGACCCAGTACTTC. The complete variable domain, with remaining parts taken from reference TRBV28 and TRBJ2-5, reads DVKVTQSSRYLVKRTGEKVFLECVQDMDHENMFWYRQDPGLGLRLIYFSYDVKMKEKGDIPEGYSVSREKKERFSLILESASTNQTSMYLCASIPRGQARETQYFGPGTRLLVL.